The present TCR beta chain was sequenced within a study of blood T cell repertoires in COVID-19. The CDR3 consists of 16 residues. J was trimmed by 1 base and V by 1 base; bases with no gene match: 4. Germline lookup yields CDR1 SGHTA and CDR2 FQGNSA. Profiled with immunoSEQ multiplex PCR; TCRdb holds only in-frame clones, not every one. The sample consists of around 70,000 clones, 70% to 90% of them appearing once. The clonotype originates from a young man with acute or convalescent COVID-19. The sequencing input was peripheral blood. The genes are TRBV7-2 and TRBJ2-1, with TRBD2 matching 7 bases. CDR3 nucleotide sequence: TGTGCCAGCAGCTTAGGGGTCGGGAGGTCCTACAATGAGCAGTTCTTC. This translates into CASSLGVGRSYNEQFF.